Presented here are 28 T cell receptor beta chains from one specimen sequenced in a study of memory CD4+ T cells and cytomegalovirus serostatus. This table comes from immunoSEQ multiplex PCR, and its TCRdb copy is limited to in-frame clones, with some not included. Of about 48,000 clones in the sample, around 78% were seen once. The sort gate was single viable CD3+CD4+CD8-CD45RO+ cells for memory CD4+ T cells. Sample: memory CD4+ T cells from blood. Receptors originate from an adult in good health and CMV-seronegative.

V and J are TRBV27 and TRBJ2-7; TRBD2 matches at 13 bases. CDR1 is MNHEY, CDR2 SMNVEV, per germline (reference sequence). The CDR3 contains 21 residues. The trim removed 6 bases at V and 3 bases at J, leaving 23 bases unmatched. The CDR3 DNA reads TGTGCCAGCAGCCCCTACTTACTTCGACTAGCGGGGGGACGCAATATCTACGAGCAGTACTTC. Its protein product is CASSPYLLRLAGGRNIYEQYF.

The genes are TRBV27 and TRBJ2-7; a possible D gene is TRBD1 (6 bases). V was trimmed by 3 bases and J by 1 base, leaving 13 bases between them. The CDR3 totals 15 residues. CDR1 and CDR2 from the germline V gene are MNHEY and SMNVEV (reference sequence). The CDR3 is CASSFSVRGSYEQYF. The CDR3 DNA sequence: TGTGCCAGCAGTTTCTCGGTCAGGGGTTCCTACGAGCAGTACTTC.

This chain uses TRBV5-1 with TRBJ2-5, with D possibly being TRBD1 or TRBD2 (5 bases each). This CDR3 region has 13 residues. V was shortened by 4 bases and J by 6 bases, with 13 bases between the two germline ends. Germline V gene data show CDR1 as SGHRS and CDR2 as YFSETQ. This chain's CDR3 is CASSGVEGQTQYF. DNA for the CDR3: TGCGCCAGCAGCGGGGTCGAGGGGCAGACCCAGTACTTC.

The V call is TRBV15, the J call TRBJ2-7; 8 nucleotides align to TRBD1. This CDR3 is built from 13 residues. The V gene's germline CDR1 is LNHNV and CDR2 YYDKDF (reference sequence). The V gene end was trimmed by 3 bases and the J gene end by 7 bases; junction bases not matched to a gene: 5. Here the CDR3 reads CATSRDRTGEQYF. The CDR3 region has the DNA TGTGCCACCAGCAGGGATCGGACAGGGGAGCAGTACTTC.

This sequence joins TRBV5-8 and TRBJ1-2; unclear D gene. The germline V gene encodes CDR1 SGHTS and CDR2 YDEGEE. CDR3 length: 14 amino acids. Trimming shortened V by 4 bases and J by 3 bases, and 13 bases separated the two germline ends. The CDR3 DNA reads TGTGCCAGCAGCGGCGGCAGGAGATACTATGGCTACACCTTC. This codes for CASSGGRRYYGYTF.

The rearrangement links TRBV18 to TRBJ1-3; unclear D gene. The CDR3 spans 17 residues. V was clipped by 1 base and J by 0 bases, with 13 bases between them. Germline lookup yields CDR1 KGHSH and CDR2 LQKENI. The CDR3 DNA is TGTGCCAGCTCACCACGAATCACAGCCTCCTCTGGAAACACCATATATTTT. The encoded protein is CASSPRITASSGNTIYF.

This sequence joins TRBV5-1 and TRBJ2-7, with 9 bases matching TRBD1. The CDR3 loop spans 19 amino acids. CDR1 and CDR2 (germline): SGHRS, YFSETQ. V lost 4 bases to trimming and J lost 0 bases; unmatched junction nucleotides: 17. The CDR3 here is CASSAQSSVGTGISYEQYF. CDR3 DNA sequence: TGCGCCAGCAGCGCTCAGTCCTCGGTCGGGACAGGGATCTCCTACGAGCAGTACTTC. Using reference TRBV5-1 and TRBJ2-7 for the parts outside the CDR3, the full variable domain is KAGVTQTPRYLIKTRGQQVTLSCSPISGHRSVSWYQQTPGQGLQFLFEYFSETQRNKGNFPGRFSGRQFSNSRSEMNVSTLELGDSALYLCASSAQSSVGTGISYEQYFGPGTRLTVT.

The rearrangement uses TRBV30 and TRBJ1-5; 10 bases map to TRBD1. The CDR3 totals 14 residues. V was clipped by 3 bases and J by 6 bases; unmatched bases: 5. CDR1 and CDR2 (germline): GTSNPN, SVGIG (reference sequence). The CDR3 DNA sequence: TGTGCCTGGAGGGGACAGGGGTATAGTCAGCCCCAGCATTTT. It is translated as CAWRGQGYSQPQHF. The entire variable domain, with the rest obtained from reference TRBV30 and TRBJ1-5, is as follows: SQTIHQWPATLVQPVGSPLSLECTVEGTSNPNLYWYRQAAGRGLQLLFYSVGIGQISSEVPQNLSASRPQDRQFILSSKKLLLSDSGFYLCAWRGQGYSQPQHFGDGTRLSIL.

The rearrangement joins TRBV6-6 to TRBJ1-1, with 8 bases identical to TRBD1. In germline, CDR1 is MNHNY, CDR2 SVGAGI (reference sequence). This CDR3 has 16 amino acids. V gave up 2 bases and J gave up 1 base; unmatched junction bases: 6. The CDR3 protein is CASSYKPQGGNTEAFF. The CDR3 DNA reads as TGTGCCAGCAGTTACAAGCCACAGGGGGGGAACACTGAAGCTTTCTTT.

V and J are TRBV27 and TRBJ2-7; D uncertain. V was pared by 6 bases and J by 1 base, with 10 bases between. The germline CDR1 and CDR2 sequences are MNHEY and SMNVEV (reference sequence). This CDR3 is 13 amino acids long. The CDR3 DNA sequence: TGTGCCAGCAGGGCCAGTTTTTCCTACGAGCAGTACTTC. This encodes CASRASFSYEQYF.

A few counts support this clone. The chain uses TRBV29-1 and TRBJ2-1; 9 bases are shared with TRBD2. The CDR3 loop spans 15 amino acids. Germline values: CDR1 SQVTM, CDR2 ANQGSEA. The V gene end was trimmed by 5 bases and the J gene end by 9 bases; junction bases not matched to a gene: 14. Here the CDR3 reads CSVRSGTSIGIEQFF. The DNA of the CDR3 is TGCAGCGTTCGCAGTGGGACTAGCATTGGCATTGAGCAGTTCTTC.

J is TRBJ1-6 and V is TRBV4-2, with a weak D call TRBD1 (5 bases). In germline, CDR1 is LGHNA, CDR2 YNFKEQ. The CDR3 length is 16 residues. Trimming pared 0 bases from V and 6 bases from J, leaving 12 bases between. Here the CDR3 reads CASSQDIWGTNSPLHF. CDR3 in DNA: TGTGCCAGCAGCCAAGATATATGGGGGACTAATTCACCCCTCCACTTT.

CDR3 residues: CASSVEPYNSPLHF. In DNA, the CDR3 is TGTGCCAGCAGCGTAGAACCGTATAATTCACCCCTCCACTTT. The rearrangement links TRBV9 to TRBJ1-6; D remains unclear. Germline lookup yields CDR1 SGDLS and CDR2 YYNGEE. Trimming took off 0 bases at V and 4 bases at J, with 5 bases between the two ends. This CDR3 has 14 amino acids.

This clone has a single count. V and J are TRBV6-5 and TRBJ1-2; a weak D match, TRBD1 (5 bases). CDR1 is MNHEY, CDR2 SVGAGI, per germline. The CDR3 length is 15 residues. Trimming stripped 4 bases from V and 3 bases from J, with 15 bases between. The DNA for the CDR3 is TGTGCCAGCAGTTCAATAGGGGTGAGGGACTATGGCTACACCTTC. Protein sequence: CASSSIGVRDYGYTF.

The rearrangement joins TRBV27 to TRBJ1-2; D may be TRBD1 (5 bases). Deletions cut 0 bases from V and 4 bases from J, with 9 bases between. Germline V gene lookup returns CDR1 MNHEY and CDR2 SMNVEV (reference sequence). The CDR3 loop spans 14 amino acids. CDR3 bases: TGTGCCAGCAGTTTATCTACAGGACCCTATGGCTACACCTTC. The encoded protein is CASSLSTGPYGYTF.

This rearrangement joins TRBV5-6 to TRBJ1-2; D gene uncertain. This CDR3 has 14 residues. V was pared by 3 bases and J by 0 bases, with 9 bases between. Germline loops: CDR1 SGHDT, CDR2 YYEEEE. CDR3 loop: CASSSSLANYGYTF. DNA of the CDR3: TGTGCCAGCAGCTCCAGTTTAGCTAACTATGGCTACACCTTC.

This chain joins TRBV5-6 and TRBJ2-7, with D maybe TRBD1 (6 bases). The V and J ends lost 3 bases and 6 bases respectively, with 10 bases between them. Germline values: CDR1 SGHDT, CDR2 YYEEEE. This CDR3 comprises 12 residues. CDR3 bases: TGTGCCAGCAGCTGGACAGTCGGCGAGCAGTACTTC. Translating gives CASSWTVGEQYF.

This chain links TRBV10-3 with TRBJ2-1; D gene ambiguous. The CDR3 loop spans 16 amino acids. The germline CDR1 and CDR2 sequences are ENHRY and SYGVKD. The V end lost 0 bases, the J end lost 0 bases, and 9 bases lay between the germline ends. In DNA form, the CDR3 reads TGTGCCATCAGTGAGTCGGGTTGGGGCTCCTACAATGAGCAGTTCTTC. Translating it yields CAISESGWGSYNEQFF.

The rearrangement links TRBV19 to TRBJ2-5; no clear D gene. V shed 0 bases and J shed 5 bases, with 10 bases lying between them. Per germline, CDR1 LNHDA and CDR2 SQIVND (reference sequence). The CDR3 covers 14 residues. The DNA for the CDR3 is TGTGCCAGTAGTATAGATAGGAAACCCGAGACCCAGTACTTC. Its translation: CASSIDRKPETQYF.

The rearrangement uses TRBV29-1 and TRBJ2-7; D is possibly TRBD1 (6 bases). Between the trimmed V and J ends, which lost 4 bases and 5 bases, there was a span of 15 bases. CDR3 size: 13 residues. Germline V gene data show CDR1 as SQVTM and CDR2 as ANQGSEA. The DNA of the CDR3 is TGCAGCGTTGTACAGGGAGAAGGGAACGAGCAGTACTTC. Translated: CSVVQGEGNEQYF.

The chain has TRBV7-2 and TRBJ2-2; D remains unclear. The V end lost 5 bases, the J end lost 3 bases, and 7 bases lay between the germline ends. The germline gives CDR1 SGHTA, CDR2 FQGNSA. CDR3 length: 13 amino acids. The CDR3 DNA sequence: TGTGCCAGCAGCCGTTATTACACCGGGGAGCTGTTTTTT. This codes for CASSRYYTGELFF. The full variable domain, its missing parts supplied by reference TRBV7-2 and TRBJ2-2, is GAGVSQSPSNKVTEKGKDVELRCDPISGHTALYWYRQSLGQGLEFLIYFQGNSAPDKSGLPSDRFSAERTGGSVSTLTIQRTQQEDSAVYLCASSRYYTGELFFGEGSRLTVL.

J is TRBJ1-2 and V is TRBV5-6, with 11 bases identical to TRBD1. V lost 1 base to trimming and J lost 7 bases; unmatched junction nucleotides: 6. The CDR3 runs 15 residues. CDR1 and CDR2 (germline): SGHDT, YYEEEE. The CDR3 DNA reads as TGTGCCAGCAGCTTGCGGACAGGGGGCGCAGGTGGCTACACCTTC. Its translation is CASSLRTGGAGGYTF.

For the CDR3, the DNA is TGTGCCAGCAGCTTCGGGACAGGGGGCGAGCAGTACTTC. It is translated as CASSFGTGGEQYF. The rearrangement uses TRBV11-3 and TRBJ2-7; 11 bases line up with TRBD1. The CDR3 extends over 13 amino acids. V was clipped by 3 bases and J by 6 bases; unmatched bases: 1. Germline V gene data show CDR1 as SGHNT and CDR2 as YENEEA.

The CDR3 reads CASSLLGEGPYEQYF. Written as DNA, the CDR3 is TGTGCCAGCAGTTTATTGGGGGAGGGCCCCTACGAGCAGTACTTC. V gene TRBV28 combines with J gene TRBJ2-7; 7 bases align to TRBD2. CDR1 is MDHEN, CDR2 SYDVKM, per germline. The CDR3 is 15 residues long. V lost 1 base, J lost 2 bases, and 5 bases stayed unmatched.

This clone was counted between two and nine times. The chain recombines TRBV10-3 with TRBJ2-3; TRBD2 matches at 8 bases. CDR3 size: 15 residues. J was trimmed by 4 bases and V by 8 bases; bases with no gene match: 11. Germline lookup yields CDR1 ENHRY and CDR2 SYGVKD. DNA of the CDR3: TGTGCCATCTCCAGCGGGGGTGGAGGGGCAGATACGCAGTATTTT. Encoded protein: CAISSGGGGADTQYF.

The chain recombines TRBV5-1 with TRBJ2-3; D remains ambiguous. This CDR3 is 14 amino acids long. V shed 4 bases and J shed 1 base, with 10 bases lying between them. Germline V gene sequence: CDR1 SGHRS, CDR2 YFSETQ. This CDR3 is CASSPKTGTDTQYF. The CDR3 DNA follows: TGCGCCAGCAGCCCGAAGACTGGCACAGATACGCAGTATTTT.

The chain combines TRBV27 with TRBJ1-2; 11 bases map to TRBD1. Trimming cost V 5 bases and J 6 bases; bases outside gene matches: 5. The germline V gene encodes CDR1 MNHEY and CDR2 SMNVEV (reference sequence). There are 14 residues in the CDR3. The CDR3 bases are TGTGCCAGCAGTCCTAGGACAGGGGGCGATGGCTACACCTTC. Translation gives CASSPRTGGDGYTF.

Written as DNA, the CDR3 is TGTGCCAGCAGCTTAGGGGGACAGGCCTACTACGAGCAGTACTTC. It codes for CASSLGGQAYYEQYF. The chain has TRBV11-2 and TRBJ2-7, with 8 bases lining up with TRBD1. The CDR3 consists of 15 residues. J gave up 3 bases and V 1 base, and 5 bases lay outside the gene matches. Germline CDR1 SGHAT, CDR2 FQNNGV.